These 2 T cell receptor beta chains share one sample of origin, sequenced in a study of post-analysis software for immune sequencing data. TCR beta cDNA libraries had unique molecular identifiers. TCRdb reprocessed the PCR reads via MiXCR and lists one record per CDR3 protein. The sample records about 160,000 distinct CDR3 sequences, approximately 35% being singletons. The sample was blood, taken after autologous hematopoietic stem cell transplantation. The receptors stem from a girl under 18 with multiple sclerosis.

This clonotype occurred a few times. The CDR3 coding sequence is TGCAGTGCTAGGCTCGGGGGCACTATTAACTATGGCTACACCTTC. It yields the protein CSARLGGTINYGYTF. This chain links TRBV20-1 with TRBJ1-2; TRBD1 might be the D (6 bases). The CDR3 spans 15 residues. V shed 3 bases and J shed 1 base, with 15 bases lying between them. Germline CDR1 DFQATT, CDR2 SNEGSKA (reference sequence).

The chain joins TRBV5-6 to TRBJ2-1, with 8 bases identical to TRBD2. After removal of 0 bases from V and 7 bases from J, the junction contained 6 bases not matched to a gene. Germline loops: CDR1 SGHDT, CDR2 YYEEEE. The CDR3 consists of 15 residues. The CDR3 sequence: CASSLEPGGLNEQFF. The CDR3 DNA reads TGTGCCAGCAGCTTGGAACCGGGAGGGCTGAATGAGCAGTTCTTC.